These T cell receptor beta chains were read from a single sample in a study of OX40 agonist ivuxolimab in advanced cancers. This table comes from immunoSEQ multiplex PCR, and its TCRdb copy is limited to in-frame clones, with some not included. The table lists 72,000 or so clones, approximately 80% of them singletons. The sequenced sample was CD4+ or CD8+ T cells sorted from blood, obtained in a trial of the OX40 agonist ivuxolimab. Receptor source: an adult with an advanced solid tumor such as melanoma, head and neck, liver or kidney cancer. Both conserved end residues are part of each CDR3. The order of the fields is D gene, clone size, V gene, J gene, CDR3 DNA, CDR3 protein. The D gene is left open where the match is weak. Clone size is stated in some rows and not others, as once, few, many or a class when expanded.

.	.	TRBV7-2	TRBJ1-5	TGTGCCAGCAGCGACGGTGGCCCGGCGGATCAGCCCCAGCATTTT	CASSDGGPADQPQHF
.	.	TRBV29-1	TRBJ2-7	TGCAGCGTGACAGTAAACTCCTACGAGCAGTACTTC	CSVTVNSYEQYF
.	.	TRBV4-2	TRBJ1-2	TGTGCCAGCAGCCAAGCGGGCGGCTACACCTTC	CASSQAGGYTF
.	.	TRBV6-1	TRBJ2-7	TGTGCCACCCAATCCCCGGTTTACGAGCAGTACTTC	CATQSPVYEQYF
.	.	TRBV7-2	TRBJ2-2	TGTGCCAGCAATATGAGGGGGTGGGCCGGGGAGCTGTTTTTT	CASNMRGWAGELFF
.	.	TRBV27	TRBJ1-4	TGTGCCAGCAGTCCGTGGGAAAGTGGGAATGAAAAACTGTTTTTT	CASSPWESGNEKLFF
.	.	TRBV2	TRBJ1-2	TGTGCCAGCAGGGATGGCAGGGGCCCCGGCGGCTACACCTTC	CASRDGRGPGGYTF
.	.	TRBV12-5	TRBJ2-4	TGTGCTAGTGGTTTGCAAAATAAAAACATTCAGTACTTC	CASGLQNKNIQYF
.	.	TRBV27	TRBJ1-4	TGTGCCAGCAGTTTATGGGGGAGACTTAATGAAAAACTGTTTTTT	CASSLWGRLNEKLFF
TRBD1	.	TRBV6-6	TRBJ2-5	TGTGCCAGCAGTTACCCCGGACAGGGGGAGACCCAGTACTTC	CASSYPGQGETQYF
TRBD1	.	TRBV7-8	TRBJ2-3	TGTGCCAGCAGCCCCCGACAGGGGGCCGATACGCAGTATTTT	CASSPRQGADTQYF
.	.	TRBV27	TRBJ2-7	TGTGCCAGCAGTTTAAGGGGCTCGTACGAGCAGTACTTC	CASSLRGSYEQYF
.	.	TRBV10-3	TRBJ2-1	TGTGCCACCTCAGCGGGCACCTCCTACAATGAGCAGTTCTTC	CATSAGTSYNEQFF
.	.	TRBV7-9	TRBJ2-3	TGTGCCAGCAGCTTAAACTCGGCGACAGATACGCAGTATTTT	CASSLNSATDTQYF
.	.	TRBV30	TRBJ1-3	TGTGCCTGGAGGTCCCCAGGATCGGCTGGAAACACCATATATTTT	CAWRSPGSAGNTIYF
TRBD2	.	TRBV4-2	TRBJ2-3	TGTGCCAGCAGCCAAGCTAGCGGGGGCACAGATACGCAGTATTTT	CASSQASGGTDTQYF
TRBD1	.	TRBV5-4	TRBJ2-2	TGTGCCAGCAGCTTCGGACAGGAGAACACCGGGGAGCTGTTTTTT	CASSFGQENTGELFF
TRBD1	many	TRBV5-1	TRBJ1-1	TGCGCCAGCAGACGCCGGACAGGGCCGGGGACTGAAGCTTTCTTT	CASRRRTGPGTEAFF
TRBD1	.	TRBV30	TRBJ2-5	TGTGCCTGGGGGACAGGGGGCCAAGAGACCCAGTACTTC	CAWGTGGQETQYF
.	.	TRBV5-1	TRBJ1-1	TGCGCCAGCAGTGGAGCCGGGGCTAGACGAAACACTGAAGCTTTCTTT	CASSGAGARRNTEAFF
.	.	TRBV5-1	TRBJ1-1	TGCGCCAGCAGCTTGAGTGTTCGGAGGACTGAAGCTTTCTTT	CASSLSVRRTEAFF
TRBD2	.	TRBV10-3	TRBJ2-7	TGTGCCATCAGTCCCACTAGCGACTACGAGCAGTACTTC	CAISPTSDYEQYF
.	few	TRBV9	TRBJ1-1	TGTGCCAGCAGCGTAGGGGACACTGAAGCTTTCTTT	CASSVGDTEAFF
TRBD2	.	TRBV5-4	TRBJ2-3	TGTGCCAGCAGCCCGCTAGCGGGGGACACAGATACGCAGTATTTT	CASSPLAGDTDTQYF
.	.	TRBV14	TRBJ1-2	TGTGCCAGCAGCCAAGAAGTCCGGGGGGGTGGCTACACCTTC	CASSQEVRGGGYTF
TRBD1	.	TRBV7-2	TRBJ1-2	TGTGCCAGCAGCTCGTCCCAGGGGGATGGCTACACCTTC	CASSSSQGDGYTF
.	few	TRBV19	TRBJ2-7	TGTGCCAGTAGTTCTGACGGGAGTAGCGAGCAGTACTTC	CASSSDGSSEQYF
.	.	TRBV5-6	TRBJ2-5	TGTGCCAGCAGGGGTCTTGGGGAGACCCAGTACTTC	CASRGLGETQYF
TRBD1	.	TRBV5-6	TRBJ2-7	TGTGCCAGCAGCTTCGGGACAGGGGCGTCCTACGAGCAGTACTTC	CASSFGTGASYEQYF
.	.	TRBV11-2	TRBJ2-5	TGTGCCAGCAGCTTCGGGGGTCAAGAGACCCAGTACTTC	CASSFGGQETQYF
.	.	TRBV6-5	TRBJ2-5	TGTGCCAGCAGTTACTCGAGTCGGACTCCTCAAGAGACCCAGTACTTC	CASSYSSRTPQETQYF
.	.	TRBV5-4	TRBJ2-2	TGTGCCAGCAGCCTTAAGGTTTCCGGGCTCGGGACCGGGGAGCTGTTTTTT	CASSLKVSGLGTGELFF
.	.	TRBV5-4	TRBJ2-6	TGTGCCAGCAGCATTGACAGTCGCGGGGCCAACGTCCTGACTTTC	CASSIDSRGANVLTF
.	.	TRBV30	TRBJ2-7	TGTGCCTGGGAGAGTTTATATAGCTCCTACGAGCAGTACTTC	CAWESLYSSYEQYF
TRBD1	.	TRBV6-5	TRBJ1-5	TGTGCCAGCAGGACAGGGAATCAGCCCCAGCATTTT	CASRTGNQPQHF
.	.	TRBV5-1	TRBJ2-3	TGCGCCAGCAGCTTGGGTATACGCAGGGGTACGCAGTATTTT	CASSLGIRRGTQYF
.	.	TRBV19	TRBJ1-2	TGTGCCAGTAGTATAAAGGAGGAATCGAGCTATGGCTACACCTTC	CASSIKEESSYGYTF
.	few	TRBV4-3	TRBJ1-4	TGCGCCAGCAGCCAACAGGGTACAAATGAAAAACTGTTTTTT	CASSQQGTNEKLFF
.	.	TRBV6-5	TRBJ1-1	TGTGCCAGCAGTGGAACCCTCCACCTGGGGGGAGCTTTCTTT	CASSGTLHLGGAFF
TRBD1	.	TRBV28	TRBJ2-7	TGTGCCAGCAGTCAGGGACAGGTCGGCTACGAGCAGTACTTC	CASSQGQVGYEQYF
TRBD1	.	TRBV4-1	TRBJ1-1	TGCGCCAGCAGCCAAGAAAGGACAGGGGGTCGTTTGAACACTGAAGCTTTCTTT	CASSQERTGGRLNTEAFF
TRBD2	once	TRBV5-1	TRBJ2-1	TGCGCCAGCAGCTTGGCGGGAATAGCGGGGGATGAGCAGTTCTTC	CASSLAGIAGDEQFF
TRBD2	.	TRBV29-1	TRBJ2-1	TGCAGCGCATGCCCCGATTCTTGTAACAGCGGGAGGGTCTTC	CSACPDSCNSGRVF
.	many	TRBV7-9	TRBJ1-2	TGTGCCAGCAGCCCGGACAACCCCGTTGGTGGCTACACCTTC	CASSPDNPVGGYTF
.	.	TRBV6-1	TRBJ2-5	TGTGCCAGCAGTGAAGGGCGGGGAGGGGGGACCCAGTACTTC	CASSEGRGGGTQYF
TRBD2	.	TRBV7-9	TRBJ2-3	TGTGCCAGCAGCTTAGACCATACTCTAGCGGGGGCCAGCACAGATACGCAGTATTTT	CASSLDHTLAGASTDTQYF
.	.	TRBV29-1	TRBJ2-7	TGCAGCGTTGGTGACGGGATCTCCTACGAGCAGTACTTC	CSVGDGISYEQYF
.	once	TRBV4-2	TRBJ2-1	TGTGCCAGCAGCCAAGATCTATCAGAATACAATGAGCAGTTCTTC	CASSQDLSEYNEQFF
.	few	TRBV9	TRBJ2-2	TGTGCCAGCAGCGTAGTTTCCCTAGCCGGAAAGACCGGGGAGCTGTTTTTT	CASSVVSLAGKTGELFF
.	.	TRBV7-2	TRBJ1-6	TGTGCCAGCAGTTCCAGGGTCTCCTATAATTCACCCCTCCACTTT	CASSSRVSYNSPLHF
.	.	TRBV5-1	TRBJ2-7	TGCGCCAGCAGCTTGGGTGGTGAGGGAAACGAGCAGTACTTC	CASSLGGEGNEQYF
.	once	TRBV27	TRBJ2-7	TGTGCCAGCAGTTTTAGGGGCGGATACTACGAGCAGTACTTC	CASSFRGGYYEQYF
TRBD2	few	TRBV28	TRBJ2-1	TGTGCCAGCAGTCCCCAGGGAGGGGAGCAGTTCTTC	CASSPQGGEQFF
.	.	TRBV27	TRBJ2-7	TGTGCCAGCAAGGCCAGTTCCTACGAGCAGTACTTC	CASKASSYEQYF
.	few	TRBV2	TRBJ2-7	TGTGCCAGCAGTTTAGACAGTTCCTACGAGCAGTACTTC	CASSLDSSYEQYF
TRBD1	.	TRBV15	TRBJ1-1	TGTGCCACCAGGGACAGGGAGGAGGGGAAAACAGCTGAAGCTTTCTTT	CATRDREEGKTAEAFF
TRBD1	.	TRBV6-1	TRBJ1-1	TGTGCCAGCAGACGTGGACAGGGGGCAACTGAAGCTTTCTTT	CASRRGQGATEAFF
TRBD2	.	TRBV4-2	TRBJ2-1	TGTGCCAGCAGCCAAGATCGGCTAGCGGGGGTCCATGAGCAGTTCTTC	CASSQDRLAGVHEQFF
TRBD2	few	TRBV7-9	TRBJ2-1	TGTGCCAGCAGCCCGAAAGCGGGACTAGCGGACAATGAGCAGTTCTTC	CASSPKAGLADNEQFF